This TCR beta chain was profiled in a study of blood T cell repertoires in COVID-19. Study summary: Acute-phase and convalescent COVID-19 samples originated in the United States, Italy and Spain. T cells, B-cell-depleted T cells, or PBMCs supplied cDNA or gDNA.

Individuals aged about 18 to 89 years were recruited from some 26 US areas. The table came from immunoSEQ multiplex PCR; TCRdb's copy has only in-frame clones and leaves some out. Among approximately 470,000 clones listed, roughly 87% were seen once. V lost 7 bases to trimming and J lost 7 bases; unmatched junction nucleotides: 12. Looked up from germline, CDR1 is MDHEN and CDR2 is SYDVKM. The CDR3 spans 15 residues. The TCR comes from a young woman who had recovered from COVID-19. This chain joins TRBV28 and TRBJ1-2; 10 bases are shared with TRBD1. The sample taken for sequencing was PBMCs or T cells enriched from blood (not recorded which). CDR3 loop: CASTLTDRGHGGYTF. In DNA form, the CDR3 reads TGTGCCAGCACCCTTACTGACAGGGGGCACGGTGGCTACACCTTC.